A selection of T cell receptor beta chains follows, all from one sample in a study of T-cell memory formation after mild COVID-19. TCRdb re-called the 5' RACE reads with MiXCR, one entry per CDR3 protein. The table has over 300,000 distinct CDR3 sequences, less than 25% seen once. Specimen: PBMCs or a T cell subset sorted from them (not recorded which). The receptors shown here come from a man younger than 35 who had mild COVID-19 (a few samples of this study predate the infection). Cell type and time point are not known. Both conserved end residues are part of each CDR3.

TRBJ2-5,TRBV4-3,CASSQERVAGGKGETQYF
TRBJ2-3,TRBV7-9,CASSLTGSTDTQYF
TRBJ2-1,TRBV5-1,CASSLGHKLNNEQFF
TRBJ2-3,TRBV12-3/TRBV12-4,CASSRRVDTQYF
TRBJ1-6,TRBV4-1,CASSPGPPRKYNSPLHF
TRBJ1-2,TRBV20-1,CSARPADGLGGYTF
TRBJ1-4,TRBV27,CASSLNRYEKLFF
TRBJ2-1,TRBV7-9,CASSGGTSFRNEQFF
TRBJ1-2,TRBV3-1,CASSHLTGGNGYTF
TRBJ2-2,TRBV9,CASSPGNHPRELFF
TRBJ1-2,TRBV27,CASSLSGDRGYTF
TRBJ1-2,TRBV6-6,CASSMVQGEIYGYTF
TRBJ1-5,TRBV7-2,CASSQGGQGMGQPQHF
TRBJ1-2,TRBV12-3/TRBV12-4,CASSSDRGSDYGYTF
TRBJ2-5,TRBV7-9,CASSRDRGQDQETQYF
TRBJ1-6,TRBV5-1,CASRFQVSTVNSPLHF
TRBJ1-1,TRBV4-3,CASSQDSQGNTEAFF
TRBJ1-2,TRBV9,CASSVGGSYGYTF
TRBJ2-7,TRBV5-5,CASSIGGIYEQYF
TRBJ1-4,TRBV2,CASSAGQRNEKLFF
TRBJ2-7,TRBV6-1,CASGPLELAASYEQYF
TRBJ2-5,TRBV4-1,CASSQPTGALLTQYF
TRBJ2-2,TRBV27,CASSPLAGANTGELFF
TRBJ2-5,TRBV5-1,CASSLVGIGTGETQYF
TRBJ1-1,TRBV7-9,CASSSLLGAYTEAFF
TRBJ1-2,TRBV19,CAPQCTSSYTF
TRBJ2-1,TRBV7-2,CASSSESLAGFWGEQFF
TRBJ1-2,TRBV11-2,CASSAAGDGGIYGYTF
TRBJ2-3,TRBV14,CASSRYIPSRPTDTQYF
TRBJ1-1,TRBV4-1,CASSQQQARGTEAFF
TRBJ2-2,TRBV7-3,CASSLSGMYTGELFF
TRBJ1-2,TRBV12-3/TRBV12-4,CASSLDSLYGYTF
TRBJ2-2,TRBV7-8,CASSKQVDYTGELFF
TRBJ2-1,TRBV9,CASSARSSYNEQFF
TRBJ2-2,TRBV7-9,CASSLNSATGELFF
TRBJ2-5,TRBV29-1,CSVEPGLAEETQYF
TRBJ1-1,TRBV6-2/TRBV6-3,CASRLGARTEAFF
TRBJ2-5,TRBV27,CASSFLGTETQYF
TRBJ2-5,TRBV12-3/TRBV12-4,CASSPTGGDETQYF
TRBJ2-2,TRBV6-5,CASSFNSGGRGGELFF
TRBJ2-2,TRBV4-3,CASSQDREGRASGELFF
TRBJ2-4,TRBV5-1,CASSLGGGDRKNIQYF
TRBJ2-3,TRBV12-3/TRBV12-4,CASTGTGGTDTQYF
TRBJ2-7,TRBV28,CASSFPLGGGYEQYF